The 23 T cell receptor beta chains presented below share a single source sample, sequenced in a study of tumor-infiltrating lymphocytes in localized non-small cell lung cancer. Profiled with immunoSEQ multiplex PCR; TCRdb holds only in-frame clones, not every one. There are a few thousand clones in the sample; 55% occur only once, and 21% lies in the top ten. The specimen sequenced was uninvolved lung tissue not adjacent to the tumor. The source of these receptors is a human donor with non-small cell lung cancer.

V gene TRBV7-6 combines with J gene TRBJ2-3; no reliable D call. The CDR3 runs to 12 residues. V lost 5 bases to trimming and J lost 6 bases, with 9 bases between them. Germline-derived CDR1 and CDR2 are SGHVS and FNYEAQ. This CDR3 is CASSHPPDTQYF. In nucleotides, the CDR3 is TGTGCCAGCAGCCACCCCCCTGATACGCAGTATTTT.

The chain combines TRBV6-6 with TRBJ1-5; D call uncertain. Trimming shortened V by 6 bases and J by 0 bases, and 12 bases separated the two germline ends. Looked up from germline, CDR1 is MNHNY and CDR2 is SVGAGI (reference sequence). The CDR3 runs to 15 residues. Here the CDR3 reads CASRTRDLSNQPQHF. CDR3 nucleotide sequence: TGTGCCAGCAGAACCCGGGATCTTAGCAATCAGCCCCAGCATTTT.

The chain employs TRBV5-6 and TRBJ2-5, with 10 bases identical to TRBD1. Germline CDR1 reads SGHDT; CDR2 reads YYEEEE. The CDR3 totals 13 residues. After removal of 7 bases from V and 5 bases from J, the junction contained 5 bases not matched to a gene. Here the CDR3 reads CASQGQGRETQYF. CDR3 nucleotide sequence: TGTGCCAGCCAGGGACAGGGGCGGGAGACCCAGTACTTC.

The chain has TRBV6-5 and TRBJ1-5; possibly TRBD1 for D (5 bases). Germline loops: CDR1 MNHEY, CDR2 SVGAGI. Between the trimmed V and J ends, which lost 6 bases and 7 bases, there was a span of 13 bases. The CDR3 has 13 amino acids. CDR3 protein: CASRRREGQPQHF. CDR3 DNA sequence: TGTGCCAGCAGACGCAGGGAGGGGCAGCCCCAGCATTTT.

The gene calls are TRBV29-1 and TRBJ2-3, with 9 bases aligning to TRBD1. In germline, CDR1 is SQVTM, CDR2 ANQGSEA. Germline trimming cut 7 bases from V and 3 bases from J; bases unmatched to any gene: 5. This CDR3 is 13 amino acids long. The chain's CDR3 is CSAPGQGTDTQYF. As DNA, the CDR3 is TGCAGCGCCCCGGGACAGGGAACAGATACGCAGTATTTT.

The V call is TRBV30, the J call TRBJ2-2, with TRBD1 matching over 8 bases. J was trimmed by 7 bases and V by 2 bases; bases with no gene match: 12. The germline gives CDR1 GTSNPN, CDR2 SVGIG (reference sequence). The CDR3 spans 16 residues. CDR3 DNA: TGTGCCTGGAGTAAACTTTGGACAGGGCCCGGCGGGGAGCTGTTTTTT. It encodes CAWSKLWTGPGGELFF.

The CDR3 here is CASSQDPGGDTQYF. For the CDR3, the DNA is TGTGCCAGCAGCCAAGATCCCGGGGGAGATACGCAGTATTTT. The chain employs TRBV4-2 and TRBJ2-3; tentatively, D is TRBD2 (6 bases). V lost 0 bases and J 5 bases, leaving 9 bases between the germline ends. Germline V gene lookup returns CDR1 LGHNA and CDR2 YNFKEQ. CDR3 length: 14 residues.

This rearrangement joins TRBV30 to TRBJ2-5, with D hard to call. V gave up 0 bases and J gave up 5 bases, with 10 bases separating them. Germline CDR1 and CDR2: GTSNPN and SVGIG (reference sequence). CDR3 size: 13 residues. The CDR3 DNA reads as TGTGCCTGGAGTGTAAACATCCGGGAGACCCAGTACTTC. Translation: CAWSVNIRETQYF.

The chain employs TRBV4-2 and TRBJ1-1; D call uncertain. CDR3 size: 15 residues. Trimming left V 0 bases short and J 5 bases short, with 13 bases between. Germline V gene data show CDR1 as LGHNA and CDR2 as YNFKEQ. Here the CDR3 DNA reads TGTGCCAGCAGCCAAGATCTTTGGGGAAGTACTGAAGCTTTCTTT. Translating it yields CASSQDLWGSTEAFF.

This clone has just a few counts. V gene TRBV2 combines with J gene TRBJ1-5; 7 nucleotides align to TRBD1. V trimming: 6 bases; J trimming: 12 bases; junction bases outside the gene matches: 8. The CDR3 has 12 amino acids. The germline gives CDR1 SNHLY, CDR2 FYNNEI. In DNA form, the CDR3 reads TGTGCCAGCAGGACCGGGACAGAGCGCCAGCATTTT. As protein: CASRTGTERQHF. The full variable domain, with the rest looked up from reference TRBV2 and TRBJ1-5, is EPEVTQTPSHQVTQMGQEVILRCVPISNHLYFYWYRQILGQKVEFLVSFYNNEISEKSEIFDDQFSVERPDGSNFTLKIRSTKLEDSAMYFCASRTGTERQHFGDGTRLSIL.

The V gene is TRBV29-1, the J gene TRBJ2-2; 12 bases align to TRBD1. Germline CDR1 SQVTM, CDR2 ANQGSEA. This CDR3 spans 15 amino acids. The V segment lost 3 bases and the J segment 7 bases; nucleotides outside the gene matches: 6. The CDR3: CSVEPGQGADGELFF. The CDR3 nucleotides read TGCAGCGTTGAGCCGGGACAGGGGGCTGACGGGGAGCTGTTTTTT.

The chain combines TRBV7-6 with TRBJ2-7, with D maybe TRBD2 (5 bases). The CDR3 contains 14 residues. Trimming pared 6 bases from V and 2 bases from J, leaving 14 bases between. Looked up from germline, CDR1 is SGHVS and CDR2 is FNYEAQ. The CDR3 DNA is TGTGCCAGCAGTCCCACGGGGTATACCTACGAGCAGTACTTC. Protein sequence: CASSPTGYTYEQYF.

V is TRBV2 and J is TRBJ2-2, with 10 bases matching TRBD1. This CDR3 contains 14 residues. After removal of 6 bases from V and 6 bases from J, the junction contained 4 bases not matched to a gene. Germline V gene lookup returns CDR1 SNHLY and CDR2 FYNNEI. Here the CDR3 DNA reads TGTGCCAGCAGCCGGGACAGGGGTGCCGGGGAGCTGTTTTTT. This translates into CASSRDRGAGELFF. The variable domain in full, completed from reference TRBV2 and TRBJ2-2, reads EPEVTQTPSHQVTQMGQEVILRCVPISNHLYFYWYRQILGQKVEFLVSFYNNEISEKSEIFDDQFSVERPDGSNFTLKIRSTKLEDSAMYFCASSRDRGAGELFFGEGSRLTVL.

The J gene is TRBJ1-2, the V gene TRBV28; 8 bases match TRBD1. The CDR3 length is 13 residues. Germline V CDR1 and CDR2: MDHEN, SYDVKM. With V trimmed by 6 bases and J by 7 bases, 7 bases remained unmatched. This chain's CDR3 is CASSWIQGGGYTF. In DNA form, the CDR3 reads TGTGCCAGCAGCTGGATACAGGGGGGTGGCTACACCTTC.

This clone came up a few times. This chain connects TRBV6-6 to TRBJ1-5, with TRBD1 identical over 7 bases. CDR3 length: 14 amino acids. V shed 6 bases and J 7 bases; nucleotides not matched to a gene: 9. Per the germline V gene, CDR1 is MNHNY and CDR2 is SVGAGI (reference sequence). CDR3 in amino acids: CASSQNRDRQPQHF. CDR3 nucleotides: TGTGCCAGCAGCCAGAACAGGGACAGACAGCCCCAGCATTTT.

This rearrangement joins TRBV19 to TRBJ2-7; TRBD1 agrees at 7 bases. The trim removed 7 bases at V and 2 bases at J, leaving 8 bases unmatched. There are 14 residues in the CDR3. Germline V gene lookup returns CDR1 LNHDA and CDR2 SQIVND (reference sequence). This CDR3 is CASNSRTGTYEQYF. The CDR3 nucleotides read TGTGCCAGTAACAGCCGGACAGGAACCTACGAGCAGTACTTC.

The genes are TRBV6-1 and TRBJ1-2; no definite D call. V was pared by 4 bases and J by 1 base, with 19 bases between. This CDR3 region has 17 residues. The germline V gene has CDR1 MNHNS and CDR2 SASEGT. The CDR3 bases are TGTGCCAGCAGTGTACTTATCAATGGAGCCATTAACTATGGCTACACCTTC. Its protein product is CASSVLINGAINYGYTF.

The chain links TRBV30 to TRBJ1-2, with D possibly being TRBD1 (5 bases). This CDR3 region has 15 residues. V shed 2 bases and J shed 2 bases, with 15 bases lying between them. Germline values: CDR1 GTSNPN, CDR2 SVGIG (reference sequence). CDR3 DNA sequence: TGTGCCTGGAGTCGGGAACAGAGGGGAAACTATGGCTACACCTTC. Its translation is CAWSREQRGNYGYTF.

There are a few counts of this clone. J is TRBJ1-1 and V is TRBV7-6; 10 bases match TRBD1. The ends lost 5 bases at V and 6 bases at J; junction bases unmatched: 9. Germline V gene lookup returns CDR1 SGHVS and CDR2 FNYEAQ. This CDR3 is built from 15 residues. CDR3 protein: CASSRIYGTGAEAFF. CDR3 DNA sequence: TGTGCCAGCAGCAGGATTTACGGGACAGGGGCTGAAGCTTTCTTT.

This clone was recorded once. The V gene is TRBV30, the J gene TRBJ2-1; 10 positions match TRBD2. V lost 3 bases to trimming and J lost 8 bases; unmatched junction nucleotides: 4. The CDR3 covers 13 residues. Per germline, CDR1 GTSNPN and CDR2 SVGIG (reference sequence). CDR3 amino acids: CAWRGLANHEQFF. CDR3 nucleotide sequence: TGTGCCTGGAGGGGACTAGCGAATCATGAGCAGTTCTTC.

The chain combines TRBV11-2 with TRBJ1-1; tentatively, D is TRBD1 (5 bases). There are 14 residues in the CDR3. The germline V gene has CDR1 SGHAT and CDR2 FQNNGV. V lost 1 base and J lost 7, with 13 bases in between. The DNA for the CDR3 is TGTGCCAGCAGCTTAGTTCCGGGGGGTGTTGAAGCTTTCTTT. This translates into CASSLVPGGVEAFF. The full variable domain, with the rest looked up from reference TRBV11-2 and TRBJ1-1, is EAGVAQSPRYKIIEKRQSVAFWCNPISGHATLYWYQQILGQGPKLLIQFQNNGVVDDSQLPKDRFSAERLKGVDSTLKIQPAKLEDSAVYLCASSLVPGGVEAFFGQGTRLTVV.

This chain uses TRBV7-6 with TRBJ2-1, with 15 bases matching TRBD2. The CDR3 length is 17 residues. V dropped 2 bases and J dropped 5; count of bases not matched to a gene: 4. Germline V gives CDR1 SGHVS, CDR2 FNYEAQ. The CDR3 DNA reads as TGTGCCAGCAGCTTAATGGGACTAGCGGGAGGTCACAATGAGCAGTTCTTC. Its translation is CASSLMGLAGGHNEQFF.

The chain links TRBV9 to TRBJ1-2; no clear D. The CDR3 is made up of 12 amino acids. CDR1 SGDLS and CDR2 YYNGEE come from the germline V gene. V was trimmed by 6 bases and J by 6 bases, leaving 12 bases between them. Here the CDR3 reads CASTATRDGYTF. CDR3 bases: TGTGCCAGCACCGCTACTCGGGATGGCTACACCTTC.